This T cell receptor beta chain was sequenced during a study of blood T cell repertoires in COVID-19. This table comes from immunoSEQ multiplex PCR, and its TCRdb copy is limited to in-frame clones, with some not included. The repertoire includes 250,000 or so clones, about nine tenths of them detected once, and roughly 4.3% sits in the top ten. The germline V and J ends were trimmed by 0 bases and 3 bases, with 8 bases remaining between them. Germline V gene lookup returns CDR1 SGHTS and CDR2 YDEGEE. This CDR3 is 14 amino acids long. This clone occurred once. This sequence joins TRBV5-8 and TRBJ2-3; D is possibly TRBD1 (5 bases). The TCR comes from a woman aged 25-40 years with acute COVID-19. The sequenced material came from PBMCs or T cells enriched from blood (not recorded which). This chain's CDR3 is CASSLAQDTDTQYF. CDR3 nucleotides: TGTGCCAGCAGCTTGGCACAGGATACAGATACGCAGTATTTT.